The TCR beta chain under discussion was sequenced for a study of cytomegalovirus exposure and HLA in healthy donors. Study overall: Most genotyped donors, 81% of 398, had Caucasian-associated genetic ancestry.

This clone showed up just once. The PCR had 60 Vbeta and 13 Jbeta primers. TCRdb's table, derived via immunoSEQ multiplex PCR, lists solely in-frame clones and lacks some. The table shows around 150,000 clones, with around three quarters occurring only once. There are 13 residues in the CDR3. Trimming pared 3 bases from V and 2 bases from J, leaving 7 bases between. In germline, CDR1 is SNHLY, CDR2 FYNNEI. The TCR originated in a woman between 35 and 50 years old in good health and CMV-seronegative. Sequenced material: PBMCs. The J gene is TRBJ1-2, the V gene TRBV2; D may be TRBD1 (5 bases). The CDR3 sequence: CASSDPGNYGYTF. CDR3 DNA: TGTGCCAGCAGTGATCCAGGGAACTATGGCTACACCTTC.